This entry lists 31 T cell receptor beta chains sequenced from one sample in a study of blood T cell repertoires in COVID-19. Method: immunoSEQ multiplex PCR; TCRdb's copy keeps in-frame clones and lacks some. The sample holds 50,000 to 80,000 clones; roughly 85% are singletons and the top ten take 43%. The sample comprised peripheral blood. These receptors were obtained from a woman between 55 and 75 years old with COVID-19, enrolled during active disease.

This chain links TRBV19 with TRBJ1-2, with a weak D call TRBD1 (5 bases). In germline, CDR1 is LNHDA, CDR2 SQIVND (reference sequence). The CDR3 runs to 12 residues. The V end was cut by 5 bases, the J end by 8 bases, with 12 bases between. CDR3 DNA: TGTGCCAGTAGTCCGGGGGTGAGAGGCTACACCTTC. It yields the protein CASSPGVRGYTF. The whole variable domain, filled in from reference TRBV19 and TRBJ1-2, reads DGGITQSPKYLFRKEGQNVTLSCEQNLNHDAMYWYRQDPGQGLRLIYYSQIVNDFQKGDIAEGYSVSREKKESFPLTVTSAQKNPTAFYLCASSPGVRGYTFGSGTRLTVV.

The V gene is TRBV2, the J gene TRBJ2-2; a weak D match, TRBD2 (5 bases). Germline lookup yields CDR1 SNHLY and CDR2 FYNNEI. The CDR3 consists of 14 residues. V was pared by 5 bases and J by 4 bases, with 11 bases between. Written as DNA, the CDR3 is TGTGCCAGCAGTATGACTACACCCACCGGGGAGCTGTTTTTT. Protein sequence: CASSMTTPTGELFF. Full variable domain (rest looked up from reference TRBV2 and TRBJ2-2): EPEVTQTPSHQVTQMGQEVILRCVPISNHLYFYWYRQILGQKVEFLVSFYNNEISEKSEIFDDQFSVERPDGSNFTLKIRSTKLEDSAMYFCASSMTTPTGELFFGEGSRLTVL.

V usage is TRBV9 and J usage is TRBJ2-2; TRBD2 matches 7 bases. The CDR3 is 13 amino acids. V lost 8 bases to trimming and J lost 6 bases; unmatched junction nucleotides: 7. CDR1 and CDR2 (germline): SGDLS, YYNGEE. CDR3 protein: CASTTSPPGELFF. CDR3 DNA sequence: TGTGCCAGTACGACTAGCCCCCCCGGGGAGCTGTTTTTT. The complete variable domain, with remaining parts taken from reference TRBV9 and TRBJ2-2, reads DSGVTQTPKHLITATGQRVTLRCSPRSGDLSVYWYQQSLDQGLQFLIQYYNGEERAKGNILERFSAQQFPDLHSELNLSSLELGDSALYFCASTTSPPGELFFGEGSRLTVL.

The chain carries TRBV19 and TRBJ1-3; D is uncertain. Germline V CDR1 and CDR2: LNHDA, SQIVND (reference sequence). With 7 bases removed from V and 0 bases from J, the gap between germline ends came to 16 bases. The CDR3 consists of 16 residues. The CDR3 sequence: CASNDGSARSGNTIYF. The CDR3 DNA sequence: TGTGCCAGTAACGACGGGTCTGCTCGCTCTGGAAACACCATATATTTT.

The rearrangement links TRBV6-5 to TRBJ1-1; 8 bases align to TRBD1. With V trimmed by 6 bases and J by 5 bases, 11 bases remained unmatched. The CDR3 loop spans 15 amino acids. Germline values: CDR1 MNHEY, CDR2 SVGAGI. As DNA, the CDR3 is TGTGCCAGCAGGGTTTGGACAGGGTATGGGACTGAAGCTTTCTTT. Its translation is CASRVWTGYGTEAFF.

This chain connects TRBV6-5 to TRBJ1-6; the D is unclear. The CDR3 contains 15 residues. CDR1 MNHEY and CDR2 SVGAGI come from the germline V gene. The ends were cut back, 5 bases at V and 5 bases at J, with 13 bases in the middle. The CDR3: CASSTRILDNSPLHF. CDR3 DNA sequence: TGTGCCAGCAGTACCAGGATATTGGATAATTCACCCCTCCACTTT.

This rearrangement joins TRBV4-1 to TRBJ2-3, with 11 bases fitting TRBD2. CDR3 size: 17 residues. Trimming removed 1 base from V and 0 bases from J; junction bases left unmatched: 3. Germline CDR1 is MGHRA and CDR2 is YSYEKL. CDR3 DNA: TGCGCCAGCAGCCAAGGGAGGACTAGCGGGAGCACAGATACGCAGTATTTT. Translation gives CASSQGRTSGSTDTQYF.

V and J are TRBV6-2 or TRBV6-3 and TRBJ2-3, with a weak D call TRBD2 (6 bases). The CDR3 runs 12 residues. Looked up from germline, CDR1 is MNHEY and CDR2 is SVGEGT. V lost 5 bases, J lost 6 bases, and 9 bases lay in between. The CDR3 coding sequence is TGTGCCAGCAGTATCGCGGGGGATACGCAGTATTTT. It encodes CASSIAGDTQYF.

A few counts support this clone. J is TRBJ1-6 and V is TRBV9, with 7 bases lining up with TRBD1. This CDR3 has 14 residues. Germline loops: CDR1 SGDLS, CDR2 YYNGEE. V shed 9 bases, J shed 7 bases, and the junction held 10 bases outside the gene matches. As DNA, the CDR3 is TGTGCCACCTCCACGGGACAGAACAATTCACCCCTCCACTTT. It encodes CATSTGQNNSPLHF.

V and J are TRBV10-3 and TRBJ1-2; no firm D call. The CDR3 runs to 14 residues. V lost 0 bases and J 2 bases, leaving 7 bases between the germline ends. CDR1 and CDR2 (germline): ENHRY, SYGVKD. This CDR3 reads CAISESTGNYGYTF. Here the CDR3 DNA reads TGTGCCATCAGTGAGTCGACGGGGAACTATGGCTACACCTTC.

This clone was seen a single time. The chain joins TRBV25-1 to TRBJ1-2; 8 bases agree with TRBD1. With 4 bases clipped from V and 3 bases from J, the junction kept 7 bases outside the gene matches. Germline CDR1 and CDR2: MGHDK and SYGVNS. CDR3 size: 15 residues. CDR3 amino acids: CASSGWTGLYYGYTF. The CDR3 nucleotides are TGTGCCAGCAGTGGCTGGACAGGGCTTTACTATGGCTACACCTTC.

The chain recombines TRBV28 with TRBJ1-4; weak D call: TRBD1 (5 bases). The CDR3 runs 14 residues. Germline values: CDR1 MDHEN, CDR2 SYDVKM. V lost 5 bases, J lost 8 bases, and 15 bases lay in between. The CDR3 DNA reads TGTGCCAGCAGTCCTGGGGGGGATCGGGAAAAACTGTTTTTT. Its protein is CASSPGGDREKLFF.

V usage is TRBV5-6 and J usage is TRBJ1-1, with 7 positions matching TRBD1. The CDR3 sequence is 16 residues long. J was trimmed by 0 bases and V by 4 bases; bases with no gene match: 9. CDR1 is SGHDT and CDR2 is YYEEEE in the germline V gene. CDR3: CASSIGTEPMNTEAFF. In DNA form, the CDR3 reads TGTGCCAGCAGCATAGGGACAGAGCCCATGAACACTGAAGCTTTCTTT. The full variable domain, with the rest looked up from reference TRBV5-6 and TRBJ1-1, is DAGVTQSPTHLIKTRGQQVTLRCSPKSGHDTVSWYQQALGQGPQFIFQYYEEEERQRGNFPDRFSGHQFPNYSSELNVNALLLGDSALYLCASSIGTEPMNTEAFFGQGTRLTVV.

The chain has TRBV28 and TRBJ1-5, with 7 bases aligning to TRBD1. The CDR3 contains 15 residues. Germline CDR1 is MDHEN and CDR2 is SYDVKM. V was clipped by 2 bases and J by 5 bases; unmatched bases: 6. CDR3 protein: CASSLPTGIHQPQHF. For the CDR3, the DNA is TGTGCCAGCAGTTTACCGACAGGGATTCATCAGCCCCAGCATTTT.

This clone was picked up one time. The rearrangement joins TRBV6-5 to TRBJ1-2, with D perhaps matching TRBD1 (5 bases). The CDR3 totals 14 residues. V was cut by 7 bases and J by 4 bases, with 16 bases left in between. CDR1 and CDR2 (germline): MNHEY, SVGAGI. CDR3 nucleotides: TGTGCCAGCAAACTACAGGTTAGCGGCTATGGCTACACCTTC. The encoded protein is CASKLQVSGYGYTF.

The CDR3 DNA reads as TGTGCCAGCAGCTCAGGCTTGGCAGGAAGCACAGATACGCAGTATTTT. This codes for CASSSGLAGSTDTQYF. The chain combines TRBV11-2 with TRBJ2-3; D remains ambiguous. Germline CDR1 reads SGHAT; CDR2 reads FQNNGV. The CDR3 contains 16 residues. Trimming pared 4 bases from V and 0 bases from J, leaving 14 bases between.

The chain uses TRBV25-1 and TRBJ2-7; D perhaps matches TRBD2 (6 bases). The CDR3 totals 15 residues. The V gene lost 4 bases and the J gene lost 0 bases, with 13 bases spanning the gap. The germline V gene encodes CDR1 MGHDK and CDR2 SYGVNS. CDR3 bases: TGTGCCAGCAGTGCTGTGGAGGGTAGCTCCTACGAGCAGTACTTC. It specifies CASSAVEGSSYEQYF.

The chain combines TRBV27 with TRBJ1-4, with TRBD1 matching 10 bases. V was pared by 6 bases and J by 5 bases, with 6 bases of the junction left unmatched. The CDR3 spans 15 residues. The germline V gene has CDR1 MNHEY and CDR2 SMNVEV (reference sequence). Written as DNA, the CDR3 is TGTGCCAGCAGACCAAGGGACAGGGGAAATGAAAAACTGTTTTTT. It codes for CASRPRDRGNEKLFF.

V usage is TRBV6-5 and J usage is TRBJ1-3; D unclear. The CDR3 consists of 12 residues. Germline CDR1 MNHEY, CDR2 SVGAGI. V lost 6 bases and J 4 bases, leaving 7 bases between the germline ends. Here the CDR3 DNA reads TGTGCCAGCAGGGAGAGAGGAAACACCATATATTTT. Its protein is CASRERGNTIYF.

The chain carries TRBV10-3 and TRBJ1-1, with TRBD1 identical over 7 bases. The CDR3 is 14 amino acids. Germline CDR1 and CDR2: ENHRY and SYGVKD. With V trimmed by 4 bases and J by 0 bases, 2 bases remained unmatched. The CDR3 DNA reads TGTGCCATCAGTGCGGGACAGATGAACACTGAAGCTTTCTTT. Amino acids: CAISAGQMNTEAFF.

The chain has TRBV19 and TRBJ1-1, with 7 positions matching TRBD1. Unmatched junction bases numbered 1, after V lost 5 bases and J lost 4 bases. CDR1 and CDR2 (germline): LNHDA, SQIVND (reference sequence). This CDR3 is built from 12 residues. CDR3 bases: TGTGCCAGTAGTGGGGACAGCACTGAAGCTTTCTTT. It encodes CASSGDSTEAFF.

The chain uses TRBV4-2 and TRBJ1-4; the D is unclear. Per germline, CDR1 LGHNA and CDR2 YNFKEQ. Trimming removed 0 bases at V and 0 bases at J, with 8 bases between. CDR3 length: 16 residues. The CDR3 sequence: CASSQEQSSTNEKLFF. The DNA of the CDR3 is TGTGCCAGCAGCCAAGAACAAAGTTCAACTAATGAAAAACTGTTTTTT.

The chain joins TRBV2 to TRBJ1-4; 7 nucleotides match TRBD1. CDR1 and CDR2 (germline): SNHLY, FYNNEI. The CDR3 is 16 residues long. The ends lost 6 bases at V and 0 bases at J; junction bases unmatched: 7. In nucleotides, the CDR3 is TGTGCCAGCAGACGCAGGGGGTGGGCAACTAATGAAAAACTGTTTTTT. This codes for CASRRRGWATNEKLFF.

Written as DNA, the CDR3 is TGTGCCAGCAGCCCCGGGGGTTGGACGAACACCGGGGAGCTGTTTTTT. It specifies CASSPGGWTNTGELFF. The chain combines TRBV27 with TRBJ2-2; the D gene is possibly TRBD2 (6 bases). Trimming cost V 6 bases and J 0 bases, with 14 bases left between them. This CDR3 is built from 16 residues. Germline V gene lookup returns CDR1 MNHEY and CDR2 SMNVEV (reference sequence).

V and J are TRBV18 and TRBJ2-5; the match to TRBD2 covers 11 bases. Per the germline V gene, CDR1 is KGHSH and CDR2 is LQKENI. After removal of 4 bases from V and 5 bases from J, the junction contained 3 bases not matched to a gene. The CDR3 runs to 14 residues. As DNA, the CDR3 is TGTGCCAGCTCACAACTAGCGGGGGTTGAGACCCAGTACTTC. It specifies CASSQLAGVETQYF.

V usage is TRBV10-1 and J usage is TRBJ1-1; D gene uncertain. The CDR3 runs 13 residues. CDR1 and CDR2 from the germline V gene are WNHNN and SYGVQD (reference sequence). Trimming pared 7 bases from V and 4 bases from J, leaving 13 bases between. CDR3 nucleotides: TGCGCCAGCATCCTCAGAGCAGGCACTGAAGCTTTCTTT. Protein sequence: CASILRAGTEAFF.

V gene TRBV7-9 combines with J gene TRBJ1-5, with D unclear. Trimming took 1 base from V and 5 from J, leaving 12 bases between them. Germline-derived CDR1 and CDR2 are SEHNR and FQNEAQ (reference sequence). CDR3 length: 15 amino acids. The CDR3 is CASSLDGSQYQPQHF. The DNA of the CDR3 is TGTGCCAGCAGCTTAGATGGGAGTCAATATCAGCCCCAGCATTTT.

The rearrangement links TRBV27 to TRBJ1-1; TRBD1 agrees at 9 bases. The CDR3 consists of 14 residues. The V gene's germline CDR1 is MNHEY and CDR2 SMNVEV (reference sequence). V lost 5 bases, J lost 6 bases, and 7 bases stayed unmatched. The CDR3 region is CASSPRDRDSEAFF. CDR3 sequence (DNA): TGTGCCAGCAGTCCGCGGGACAGGGACTCTGAAGCTTTCTTT.

This rearrangement joins TRBV25-1 to TRBJ2-1; D remains ambiguous. V lost 5 bases to trimming and J lost 9 bases, with 8 bases between them. Germline V CDR1 and CDR2: MGHDK, SYGVNS. The CDR3 contains 11 residues. In DNA, the CDR3 is TGTGCCAGCAGTAGTGGCGGTGAGCAGTTCTTC. It is translated as CASSSGGEQFF. The full variable domain, in which reference TRBV25-1 and TRBJ2-1 provide the parts outside the CDR3, is EADIYQTPRYLVIGTGKKITLECSQTMGHDKMYWYQQDPGMELHLIHYSYGVNSTEKGDLSSESTVSRIRTEHFPLTLESARPSHTSQYLCASSSGGEQFFGPGTRLTVL.

The chain links TRBV18 to TRBJ1-3; no clear D. Trimming removed 5 bases at V and 10 bases at J, with 12 bases between. The germline V gene has CDR1 KGHSH and CDR2 LQKENI. The CDR3 has 12 amino acids. CDR3 sequence (DNA): TGTGCCAGCTCATCAGACATTGGTACCATATATTTT. This encodes CASSSDIGTIYF.

The chain links TRBV30 to TRBJ1-5; D is unresolved. V was trimmed by 2 bases and J by 5 bases, leaving 10 bases between them. This CDR3 is 13 amino acids long. Germline V lookup: CDR1 GTSNPN, CDR2 SVGIG (reference sequence). The DNA for the CDR3 is TGTGCCTGGAGTTTTGGGCGAGATCAGCCCCAGCATTTT. It yields the protein CAWSFGRDQPQHF.